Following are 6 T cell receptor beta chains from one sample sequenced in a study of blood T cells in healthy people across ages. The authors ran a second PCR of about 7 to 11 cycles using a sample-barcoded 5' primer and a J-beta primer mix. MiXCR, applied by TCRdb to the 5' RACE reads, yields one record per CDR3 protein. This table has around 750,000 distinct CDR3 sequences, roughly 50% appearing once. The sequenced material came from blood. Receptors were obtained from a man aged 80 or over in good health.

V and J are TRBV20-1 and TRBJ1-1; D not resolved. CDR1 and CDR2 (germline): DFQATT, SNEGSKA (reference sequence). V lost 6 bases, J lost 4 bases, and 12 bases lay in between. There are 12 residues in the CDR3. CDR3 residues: CSANLGPTEAFF. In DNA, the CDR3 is TGCAGTGCCAACCTCGGTCCCACTGAAGCTTTCTTT.

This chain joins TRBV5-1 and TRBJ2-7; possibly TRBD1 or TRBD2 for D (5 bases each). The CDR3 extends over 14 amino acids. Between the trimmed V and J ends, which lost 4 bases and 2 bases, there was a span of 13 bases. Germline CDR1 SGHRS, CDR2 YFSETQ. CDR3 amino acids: CASSPGAETYEQYF. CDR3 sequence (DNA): TGCGCCAGCAGCCCCGGGGCCGAGACCTACGAGCAGTACTTC.

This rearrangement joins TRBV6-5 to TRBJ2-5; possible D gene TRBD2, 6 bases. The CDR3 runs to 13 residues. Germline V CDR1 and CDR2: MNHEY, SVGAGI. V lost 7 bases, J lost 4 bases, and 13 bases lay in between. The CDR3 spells CASTRLVGETQYF. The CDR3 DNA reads TGTGCCAGCACCAGACTAGTTGGAGAGACCCAGTACTTC.

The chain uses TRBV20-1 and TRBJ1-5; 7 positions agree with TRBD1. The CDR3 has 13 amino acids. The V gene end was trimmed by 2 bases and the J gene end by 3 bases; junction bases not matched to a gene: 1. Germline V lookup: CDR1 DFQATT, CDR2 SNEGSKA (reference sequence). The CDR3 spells CSARQGVNQPQHF. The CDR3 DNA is TGCAGTGCTAGACAGGGGGTCAATCAGCCCCAGCATTTT.

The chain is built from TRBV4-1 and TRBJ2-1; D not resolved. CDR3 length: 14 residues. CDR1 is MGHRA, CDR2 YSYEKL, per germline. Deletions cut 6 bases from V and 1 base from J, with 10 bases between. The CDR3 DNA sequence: TGCGCCAGCAGAGGCCAGTGGTCCTACAATGAGCAGTTCTTC. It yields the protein CASRGQWSYNEQFF.

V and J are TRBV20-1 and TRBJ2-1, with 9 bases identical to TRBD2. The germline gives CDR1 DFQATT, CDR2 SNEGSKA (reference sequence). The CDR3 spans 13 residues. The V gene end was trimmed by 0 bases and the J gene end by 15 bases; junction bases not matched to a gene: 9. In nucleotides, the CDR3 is TGCAGTGCTAGAGATTCAGGGACTAGCAGCCTGTTCTTC. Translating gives CSARDSGTSSLFF.